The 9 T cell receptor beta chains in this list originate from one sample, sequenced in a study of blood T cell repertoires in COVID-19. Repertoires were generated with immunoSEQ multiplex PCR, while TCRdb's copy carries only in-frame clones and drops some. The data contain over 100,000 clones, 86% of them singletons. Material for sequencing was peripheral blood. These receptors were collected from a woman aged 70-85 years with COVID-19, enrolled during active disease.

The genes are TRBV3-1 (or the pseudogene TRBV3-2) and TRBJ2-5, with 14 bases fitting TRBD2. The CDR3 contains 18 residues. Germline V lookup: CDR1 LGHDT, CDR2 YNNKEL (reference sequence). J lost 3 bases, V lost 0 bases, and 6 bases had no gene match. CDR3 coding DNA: TGTGCCAGCAGCCAAGAGAGACTAGCGGGGGGGGTCGAAGAGACCCAGTACTTC. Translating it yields CASSQERLAGGVEETQYF.

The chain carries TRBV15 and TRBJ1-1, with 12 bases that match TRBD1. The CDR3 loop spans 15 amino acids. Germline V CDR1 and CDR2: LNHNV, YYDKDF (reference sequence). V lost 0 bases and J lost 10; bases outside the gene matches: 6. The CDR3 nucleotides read TGTGCCACCAGCAGAGAGGTAGGGGGACAGGGGGCAGCTTTCTTT. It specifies CATSREVGGQGAAFF.

CDR3 amino acids: CASSPGQGFTGELFF. The CDR3 DNA is TGTGCCAGCAGCCCGGGACAGGGGTTCACCGGGGAGCTGTTTTTT. The chain carries TRBV7-9 and TRBJ2-2; 10 positions match TRBD1. Germline V gene data show CDR1 as SEHNR and CDR2 as FQNEAQ (reference sequence). With 5 bases clipped from V and 4 bases from J, the junction kept 4 bases outside the gene matches. The CDR3 runs to 15 residues.

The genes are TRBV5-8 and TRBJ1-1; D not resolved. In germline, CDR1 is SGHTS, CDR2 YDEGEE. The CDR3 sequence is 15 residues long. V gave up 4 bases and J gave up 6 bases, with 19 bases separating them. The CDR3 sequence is CASSLRDWYRPEAFF. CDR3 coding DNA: TGTGCCAGCAGCCTCCGGGATTGGTATCGCCCTGAAGCTTTCTTT.

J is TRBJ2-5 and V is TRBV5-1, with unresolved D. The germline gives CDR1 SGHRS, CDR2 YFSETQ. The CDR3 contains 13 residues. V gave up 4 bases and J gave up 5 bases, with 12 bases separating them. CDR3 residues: CASSQPSGETQYF. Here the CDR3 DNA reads TGCGCCAGCAGCCAACCGTCCGGGGAGACCCAGTACTTC.

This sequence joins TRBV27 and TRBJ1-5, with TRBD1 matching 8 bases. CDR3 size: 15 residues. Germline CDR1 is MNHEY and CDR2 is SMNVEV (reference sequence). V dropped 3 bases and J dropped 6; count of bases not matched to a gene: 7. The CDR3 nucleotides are TGTGCCAGCAGTTTTTCAGGGGGCGGAGGTCAGCCCCAGCATTTT. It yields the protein CASSFSGGGGQPQHF.

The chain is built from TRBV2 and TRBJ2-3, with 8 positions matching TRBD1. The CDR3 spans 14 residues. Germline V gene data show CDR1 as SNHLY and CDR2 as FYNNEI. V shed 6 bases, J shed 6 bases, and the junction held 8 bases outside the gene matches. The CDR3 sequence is CASSEGDRRDTQYF. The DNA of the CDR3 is TGTGCCAGCAGCGAGGGGGACAGGCGGGATACGCAGTATTTT.

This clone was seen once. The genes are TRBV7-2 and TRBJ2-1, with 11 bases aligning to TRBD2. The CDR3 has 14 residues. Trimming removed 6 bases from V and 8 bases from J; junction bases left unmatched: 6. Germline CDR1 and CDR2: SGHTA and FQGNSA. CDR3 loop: CASRKLAGEDEQFF. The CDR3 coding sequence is TGTGCCAGCAGAAAACTAGCGGGGGAGGATGAGCAGTTCTTC.

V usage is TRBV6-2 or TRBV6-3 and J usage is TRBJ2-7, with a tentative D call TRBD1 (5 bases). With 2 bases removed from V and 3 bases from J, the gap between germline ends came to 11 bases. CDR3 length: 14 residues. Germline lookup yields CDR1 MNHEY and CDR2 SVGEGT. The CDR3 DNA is TGTGCCAGCAGTTACAGGGTGGGGCTCTACGAGCAGTACTTC. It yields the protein CASSYRVGLYEQYF.